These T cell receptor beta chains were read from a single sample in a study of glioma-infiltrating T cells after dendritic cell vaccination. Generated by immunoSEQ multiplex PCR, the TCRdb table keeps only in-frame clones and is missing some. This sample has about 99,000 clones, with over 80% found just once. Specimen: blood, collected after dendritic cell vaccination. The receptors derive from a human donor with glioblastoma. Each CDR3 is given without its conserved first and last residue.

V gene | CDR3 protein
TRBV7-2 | ASSLTPTGASYEQY
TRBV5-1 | ASSLESALNYGYT
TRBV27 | ASSLGGEYQPQH
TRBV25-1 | ASSVWGGVTEAF
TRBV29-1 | SVSLTSGGADTQY
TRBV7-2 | ASSFGLVYNEQF
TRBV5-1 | ASRGGSTNEKLF
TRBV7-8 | ASSSRLAANTGELF
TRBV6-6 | ASSYSETGLGYT
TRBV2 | ASSMPQGYHEQY
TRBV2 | ASEGANQETQY
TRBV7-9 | ASSSGTGWVENTEAF
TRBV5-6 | ASSLQFYGYT
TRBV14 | ASSQFTGRGDEKLF
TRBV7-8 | ASSFSHGGLGYGYT
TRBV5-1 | ASSLAQNNEKLF
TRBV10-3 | AISEAGAEDTQY
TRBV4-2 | ASSQGQGRTGNTIY
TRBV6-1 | ASSEQPTENYGYT
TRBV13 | ASSLGQIIFTDTQY
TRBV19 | ASRHWGVFNYGYT
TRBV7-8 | ASTIGAGSYEQY
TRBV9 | ASSVEGTPPLEQY
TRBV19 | ASTHKAGAAGNTIY
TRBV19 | ASSRTENYGYT
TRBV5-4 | ASTLDGANVLT
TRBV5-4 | ASRPRAGLAGGGEY
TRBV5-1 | ASSPMDSGYEQY
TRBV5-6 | ASSLDTAYGYT
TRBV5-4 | ASSLGQAPTYEQY
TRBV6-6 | ASSPWTGVEAF
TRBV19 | ASSKRGFTERAEYGYT
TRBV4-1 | ASSHYPQDNTEAF
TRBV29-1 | SVEGGQGARTDTQY
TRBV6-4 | ASSVQSTDTQY
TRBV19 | ATLSGGNAPWGEQF